What follows is one T cell receptor beta chain and its context. Its target is not known. Trimming left V 5 bases short and J 1 base short, with 12 bases between. CDR3 length: 14 amino acids. The germline gives CDR1 SEHNR, CDR2 FQNEAQ (reference sequence). There were healthy Caucasian individuals from Russia, aged roughly 6 to 100, serving as donors. Per-sample PBMC isolation yielded at least 7 million cells. Each sample provided at least 6 micrograms of extracted total RNA. The data derive from a study of blood T cells in healthy people across ages. Study conclusions and caveats: Since the PBMCs were unsorted, naive and antigen-experienced cells could not be conclusively compared.

Primers used in a second PCR of roughly 6 to 11 cycles were a sample-barcoded 5' primer and a J-beta primer mix. TCRdb fed the 5' RACE reads into MiXCR, producing one record per CDR3 protein. Of some 1.5 million distinct CDR3 sequences listed, approximately 42% are singletons. Sequenced material: blood. This clonotype originated in a woman aged 18 to 35 in good health. This chain uses TRBV7-9 with TRBJ2-7; tentatively, D is TRBD1 or TRBD2 (5 bases each). CDR3 sequence (DNA): TGTGCCAGCAGCGGGGACCCGGCTTCCTACGAGCAGTACTTC. It is translated as CASSGDPASYEQYF.